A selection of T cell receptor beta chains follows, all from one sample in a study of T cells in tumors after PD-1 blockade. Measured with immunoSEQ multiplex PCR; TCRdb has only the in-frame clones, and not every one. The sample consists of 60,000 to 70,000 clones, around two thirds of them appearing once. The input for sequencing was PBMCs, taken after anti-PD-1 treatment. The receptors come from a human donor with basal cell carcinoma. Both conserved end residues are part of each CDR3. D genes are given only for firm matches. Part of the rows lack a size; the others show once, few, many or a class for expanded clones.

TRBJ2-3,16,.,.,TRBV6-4,CASSEVEGEGTDTQYF,TGTGCCAGCAGTGAAGTTGAGGGTGAAGGGACAGATACGCAGTATTTT
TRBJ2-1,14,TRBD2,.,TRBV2,CASKIAGGFNEQFF,TGTGCCAGCAAGATAGCGGGGGGATTCAATGAGCAGTTCTTC
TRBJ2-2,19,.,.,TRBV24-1,CATSDLQGVGRENTGELFF,TGTGCCACCAGTGATTTACAGGGGGTGGGGAGGGAGAACACCGGGGAGCTGTTTTTT
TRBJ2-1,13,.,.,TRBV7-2,CASSFRLYNEQFF,TGTGCCAGCAGCTTTCGACTGTACAATGAGCAGTTCTTC
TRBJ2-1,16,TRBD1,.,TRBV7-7,CASSLTIPGQGSEQFF,TGTGCCAGCAGCTTAACTATCCCGGGACAGGGGTCTGAGCAGTTCTTC
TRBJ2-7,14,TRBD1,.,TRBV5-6,CASSFRDRGYEQYF,TGTGCCAGCAGCTTTAGGGACAGGGGCTACGAGCAGTACTTC
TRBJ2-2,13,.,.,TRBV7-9,CASSDQGNGELFF,TGTGCCAGCAGCGACCAGGGTAACGGGGAGCTGTTTTTT
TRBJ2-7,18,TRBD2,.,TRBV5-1,CASASTSGGDLGVDEQYF,TGCGCCAGCGCTTCGACTAGCGGGGGAGATTTGGGAGTGGACGAGCAGTACTTC
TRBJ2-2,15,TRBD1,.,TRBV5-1,CASSLQGLYTGELFF,TGCGCCAGCAGCTTACAGGGGTTGTACACCGGGGAGCTGTTTTTT
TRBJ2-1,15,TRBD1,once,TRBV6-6,CASSYEGQRYNEQFF,TGTGCCAGCAGTTACGAGGGACAGCGTTACAATGAGCAGTTCTTC
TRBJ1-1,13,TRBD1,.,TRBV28,CASMGQVNTEAFF,TGTGCCAGCATGGGACAGGTGAACACTGAAGCTTTCTTT
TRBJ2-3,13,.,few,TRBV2,CASSSIAVDTQYF,TGTGCCAGCAGCTCGATAGCGGTAGATACGCAGTATTTT
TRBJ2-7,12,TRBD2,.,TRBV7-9,CASSLLADEQYF,TGTGCCAGCAGCTTACTAGCGGACGAGCAGTACTTC
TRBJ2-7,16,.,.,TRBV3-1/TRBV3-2,CASSHAFQGGGYEQYF,TGTGCCAGCAGCCACGCTTTTCAGGGGGGTGGCTACGAGCAGTACTTC
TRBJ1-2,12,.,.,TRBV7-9,CASSSGWKGYTF,TGTGCCAGCAGCTCGGGGTGGAAGGGCTACACCTTC
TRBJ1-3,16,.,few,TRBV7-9,CASSPTPQGAGNTIYF,TGTGCCAGCAGCCCAACCCCACAGGGAGCCGGAAACACCATATATTTT
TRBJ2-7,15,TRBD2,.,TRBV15,CATSRGQGPGGEQYF,TGTGCCACCAGCAGAGGCCAGGGTCCGGGGGGGGAGCAGTACTTC
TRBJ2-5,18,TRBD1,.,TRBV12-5,CASGFSPGQGILKETQYF,TGTGCTAGTGGTTTTTCCCCGGGACAGGGAATATTAAAAGAGACCCAGTACTTC
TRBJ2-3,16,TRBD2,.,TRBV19,CASSMPTSEFTDTQYF,TGTGCCAGTAGTATGCCCACTAGCGAGTTCACAGATACGCAGTATTTT
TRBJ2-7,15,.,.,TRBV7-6,CASSYTQGNRYEQYF,TGTGCCAGCAGCTACACTCAGGGTAATCGGTACGAGCAGTACTTC
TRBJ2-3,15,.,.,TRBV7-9,CASSLAGVEGNTQYF,TGTGCCAGCAGCTTAGCGGGGGTAGAGGGTAATACGCAGTATTTT
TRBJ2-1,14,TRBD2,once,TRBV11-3,CASSKTGLVNEQFF,TGTGCCAGCAGCAAAACCGGACTAGTGAATGAGCAGTTCTTC
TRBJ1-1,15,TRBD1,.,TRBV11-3,CASSAGQGEDTEAFF,TGTGCCAGCAGCGCCGGACAGGGGGAGGACACTGAAGCTTTCTTT
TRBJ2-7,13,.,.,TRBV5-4,CASSFGQSYEQYF,TGTGCCAGCAGCTTTGGACAGTCCTACGAGCAGTACTTC
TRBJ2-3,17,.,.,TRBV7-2,CASSPKGGRGSTDTQYF,TGTGCCAGCAGCCCCAAGGGGGGCAGGGGGTCAACAGATACGCAGTATTTT
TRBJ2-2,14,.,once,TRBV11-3,CASSEGLYTGELFF,TGTGCCAGCAGCGAGGGACTCTACACCGGGGAGCTGTTTTTT
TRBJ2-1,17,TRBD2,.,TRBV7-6,CASSLRATSGGATEQFF,TGTGCCAGCAGCTTAAGAGCCACTAGCGGGGGGGCCACTGAGCAGTTCTTC
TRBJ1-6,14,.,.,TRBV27,CASSGRYYNSPLHF,TGTGCCAGCAGCGGCCGCTACTATAATTCACCCCTCCACTTT
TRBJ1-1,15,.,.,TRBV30,CAWSPGTAMNTEAFF,TGTGCCTGGAGTCCTGGGACGGCCATGAACACTGAAGCTTTCTTT
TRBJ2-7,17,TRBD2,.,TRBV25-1,CASSRRGLAGVSNEQYF,TGTGCCAGCAGTAGGCGAGGACTAGCGGGGGTATCTAACGAGCAGTACTTC
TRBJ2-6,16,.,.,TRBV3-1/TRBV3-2,CASSQRGISGANVLTF,TGTGCCAGCAGCCAAAGGGGGATCTCTGGGGCCAACGTCCTGACTTTC
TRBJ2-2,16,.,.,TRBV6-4,CASSPTKTGNTGELFF,TGTGCCAGCAGTCCAACTAAAACAGGGAACACCGGGGAGCTGTTTTTT
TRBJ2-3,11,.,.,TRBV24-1,CATSLASAIYF,TGTGCCACCAGTCTGGCGTCGGCTATTTATTTT
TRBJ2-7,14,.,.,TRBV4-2,CASSQVPTSYEQYF,TGTGCCAGCAGCCAGGTTCCTACTAGTTACGAGCAGTACTTC
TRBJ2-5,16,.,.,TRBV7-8,CASSPRPGLGQETQYF,TGTGCCAGCAGCCCAAGGCCGGGACTCGGTCAAGAGACCCAGTACTTC
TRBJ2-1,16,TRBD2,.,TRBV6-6,CASSYSNTPGGNEQFF,TGTGCCAGCAGTTACTCGAACACCCCGGGAGGCAATGAGCAGTTCTTC
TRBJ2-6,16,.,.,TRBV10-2,CASSRGAVSGANVLTF,TGCGCCAGCAGCAGGGGCGCCGTCTCTGGGGCCAACGTCCTGACTTTC
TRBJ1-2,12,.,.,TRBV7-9,CASSLDNHGYTF,TGTGCCAGCAGCTTAGACAATCATGGCTACACCTTC
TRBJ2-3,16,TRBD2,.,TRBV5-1,CASSLASGGITDTQYF,TGCGCCAGCAGCTTGGCTAGCGGGGGTATCACAGATACGCAGTATTTT
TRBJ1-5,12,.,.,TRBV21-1,CASKESNQPQHF,TGTGCCAGCAAAGAAAGCAATCAGCCCCAGCATTTT
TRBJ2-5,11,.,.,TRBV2,CASSKVETQYF,TGTGCCAGCAGTAAGGTGGAGACCCAGTACTTC
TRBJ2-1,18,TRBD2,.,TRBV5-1,CASSPGLAGLVNYNEQFF,TGCGCCAGCAGCCCGGGACTAGCGGGACTCGTTAACTACAATGAGCAGTTCTTC
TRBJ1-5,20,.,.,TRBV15,CATSREEFSSLWVGNQPQHF,TGTGCCACCAGCAGAGAGGAATTTTCCAGCTTATGGGTTGGCAATCAGCCCCAGCATTTT
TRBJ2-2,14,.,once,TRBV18,CASSGRRETGELFF,TGTGCCAGCTCAGGCAGGAGGGAAACCGGGGAGCTGTTTTTT
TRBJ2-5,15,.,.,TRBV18,CASSPRAGAEETQYF,TGTGCCAGCTCACCAAGGGCCGGGGCGGAAGAGACCCAGTACTTC
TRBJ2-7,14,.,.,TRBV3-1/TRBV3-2,CASSQAAWGYEQYF,TGTGCCAGCAGCCAAGCGGCATGGGGGTACGAGCAGTACTTC